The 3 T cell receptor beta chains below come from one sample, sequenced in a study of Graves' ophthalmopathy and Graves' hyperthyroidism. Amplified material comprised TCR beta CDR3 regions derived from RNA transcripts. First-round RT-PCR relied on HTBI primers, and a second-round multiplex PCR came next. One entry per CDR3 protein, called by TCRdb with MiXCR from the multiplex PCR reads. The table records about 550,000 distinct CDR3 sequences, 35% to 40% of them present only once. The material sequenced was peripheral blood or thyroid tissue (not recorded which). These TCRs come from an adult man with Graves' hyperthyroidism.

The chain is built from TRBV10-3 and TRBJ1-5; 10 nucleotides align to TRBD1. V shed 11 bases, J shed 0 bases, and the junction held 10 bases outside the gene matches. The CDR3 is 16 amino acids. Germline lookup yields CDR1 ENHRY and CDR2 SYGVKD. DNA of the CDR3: TGTGCCTCCGGGACAGGGGCGGTGAATAGCAATCAGCCCCAGCATTTT. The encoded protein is CASGTGAVNSNQPQHF.

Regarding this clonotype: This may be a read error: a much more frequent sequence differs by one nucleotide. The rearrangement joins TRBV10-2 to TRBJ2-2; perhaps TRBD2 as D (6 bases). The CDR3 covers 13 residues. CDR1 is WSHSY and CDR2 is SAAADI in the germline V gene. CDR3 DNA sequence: TGCGCCAGCACTCTGGCGGGATTCGGGGGGCTGTTTTTT. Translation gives CASTLAGFGGLFF.

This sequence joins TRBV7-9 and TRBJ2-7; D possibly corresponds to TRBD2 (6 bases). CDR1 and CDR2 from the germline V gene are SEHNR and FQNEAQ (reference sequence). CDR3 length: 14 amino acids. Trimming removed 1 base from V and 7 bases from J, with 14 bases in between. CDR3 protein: CASSLEGTADEQYF. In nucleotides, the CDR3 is TGTGCCAGCAGCTTAGAAGGGACTGCGGATGAGCAGTACTTC.